Listed here are 30 T cell receptor beta chains from one sample, sequenced in a study of cytotoxic CD8 clonotypes in ibrutinib-treated CLL. Method: immunoSEQ multiplex PCR; TCRdb's copy keeps in-frame clones and lacks some. The profile shows about 130,000 clones, 80% to 90% of them singletons. Specimen: PBMCs, collected after 24 months of ibrutinib treatment. Source of these receptors: a human donor with chronic lymphocytic leukemia.

V is TRBV28 and J is TRBJ2-3, with D tentatively TRBD2 (5 bases). The CDR3 consists of 14 residues. Trimming cost V 2 bases and J 6 bases, with 12 bases left between them. Per germline, CDR1 MDHEN and CDR2 SYDVKM. CDR3 protein: CASSLGWRVDTQYF. In DNA form, the CDR3 reads TGTGCCAGCAGTTTAGGGTGGCGGGTGGATACGCAGTATTTT.

This clone has more than one count but fewer than ten. The chain has TRBV4-2 and TRBJ1-5, with a possible D match to TRBD1 (6 bases). Germline CDR1 and CDR2: LGHNA and YNFKEQ. The CDR3 runs to 15 residues. Trimming left V 0 bases short and J 8 bases short, with 14 bases between. CDR3: CASSQELGGLKPQHF. CDR3 sequence (DNA): TGTGCCAGCAGCCAAGAACTCGGGGGCCTGAAGCCCCAGCATTTT.

This rearrangement joins TRBV15 to TRBJ1-6; 8 bases map to TRBD1. The V gene end was trimmed by 1 base and the J gene end by 8 bases; junction bases not matched to a gene: 7. CDR1 and CDR2 (germline): LNHNV, YYDKDF (reference sequence). CDR3 length: 16 amino acids. Here the CDR3 DNA reads TGTGCCACCAGCAGAGGAACAGGGGGTTTCGATTCACCCCTCCACTTT. Translating it yields CATSRGTGGFDSPLHF.

The V gene is TRBV7-2, the J gene TRBJ2-3, with D unclear. This CDR3 is built from 14 residues. Germline lookup yields CDR1 SGHTA and CDR2 FQGNSA. V lost 5 bases and J 6 bases, leaving 15 bases between the germline ends. The CDR3 is CASSQIWPRDTQYF. The CDR3 DNA follows: TGTGCCAGCAGCCAGATCTGGCCCCGCGATACGCAGTATTTT. The whole variable domain, filled in from reference TRBV7-2 and TRBJ2-3, reads GAGVSQSPSNKVTEKGKDVELRCDPISGHTALYWYRQSLGQGLEFLIYFQGNSAPDKSGLPSDRFSAERTGGSVSTLTIQRTQQEDSAVYLCASSQIWPRDTQYFGPGTRLTVL.

The chain joins TRBV7-2 to TRBJ2-5; a weak D match, TRBD1 (5 bases). The germline V and J ends were trimmed by 5 bases and 7 bases, with 14 bases remaining between them. The germline gives CDR1 SGHTA, CDR2 FQGNSA. The CDR3 sequence is 13 residues long. DNA for the CDR3: TGTGCCAGCAGCCCAGGGTGGAAAGGGACCCAGTACTTC. Translated: CASSPGWKGTQYF.

V is TRBV7-2 and J is TRBJ2-7, with a possible D match to TRBD2 (6 bases). V lost 5 bases, J lost 1 base, and 12 bases lay in between. Germline V lookup: CDR1 SGHTA, CDR2 FQGNSA. This CDR3 region has 14 residues. The CDR3 sequence is CASSRQGGSYEQYF. The CDR3 DNA reads as TGTGCCAGCAGCCGACAAGGAGGGTCCTACGAGCAGTACTTC.

The rearrangement links TRBV4-1 to TRBJ1-1, with D perhaps TRBD1 (5 bases). Germline-derived CDR1 and CDR2 are MGHRA and YSYEKL. Between the trimmed V and J ends, which lost 7 bases and 5 bases, there was a span of 17 bases. The CDR3 has 14 residues. This chain's CDR3 is CASKIGEGRTEAFF. The CDR3 coding sequence is TGCGCCAGCAAGATTGGGGAGGGGAGGACTGAAGCTTTCTTT.

CDR3 sequence (DNA): TGCGCCAGCAGCCACCGAAGCGGCGGGGGAGGCACTGAAGCTTTCTTT. Its protein product is CASSHRSGGGGTEAFF. The genes are TRBV4-3 and TRBJ1-1, with TRBD1 as a possible D gene (5 bases). The CDR3 is 16 residues long. CDR1 and CDR2 from the germline V gene are LGHNA and YSLEER. V lost 3 bases and J 4 bases, leaving 18 bases between the germline ends.

By sample share, this clone is medium-sized (0.01 to 0.1%). V gene TRBV9 combines with J gene TRBJ1-1; 10 positions match TRBD1. This CDR3 has 15 amino acids. Germline values: CDR1 SGDLS, CDR2 YYNGEE. The V and J ends lost 3 bases and 4 bases, in that order; junction bases with no gene match: 6. CDR3 DNA: TGTGCCAGCAGCGAGCGACAGGGGGCGCGCACTGAAGCTTTCTTT. Protein product: CASSERQGARTEAFF.

This clone was picked up many times. The V call is TRBV14, the J call TRBJ2-3, with D uncertain. This CDR3 has 12 amino acids. CDR1 SGHDN and CDR2 FVKESK come from the germline V gene. V was pared by 4 bases and J by 5 bases, with 7 bases between. CDR3 DNA: TGTGCCAGCAGCCTAAATTTAGATACGCAGTATTTT. Encoded protein: CASSLNLDTQYF.

This clone was counted a single time. V usage is TRBV9 and J usage is TRBJ1-3; no clear D gene. The CDR3 runs to 14 residues. Germline V gives CDR1 SGDLS, CDR2 YYNGEE. V lost 2 bases to trimming and J lost 8 bases, with 14 bases between them. The CDR3 loop reads CASSVVPDAHTIYF. The CDR3, as DNA: TGTGCCAGCAGCGTTGTGCCCGACGCACACACCATATATTTT.

This clone was counted between two and nine times. The chain has TRBV11-3 and TRBJ1-2; 10 nucleotides agree with TRBD1. This CDR3 contains 13 residues. Germline V lookup: CDR1 SGHNT, CDR2 YENEEA. V was clipped by 5 bases and J by 6 bases; unmatched bases: 3. The CDR3 loop is CASSPGTGDGYTF. In nucleotides, the CDR3 is TGTGCCAGCAGCCCCGGGACAGGGGATGGCTACACCTTC.

V usage is TRBV5-6 and J usage is TRBJ2-1; D is possibly TRBD2 (5 bases). The V and J ends lost 1 base and 1 base respectively, with 12 bases between them. The CDR3 length is 16 residues. Germline CDR1 is SGHDT and CDR2 is YYEEEE. CDR3 residues: CASSLRRLVSYNEQFF. DNA of the CDR3: TGTGCCAGCAGCTTGAGGAGGCTAGTTTCCTACAATGAGCAGTTCTTC. The entire variable domain, with the rest obtained from reference TRBV5-6 and TRBJ2-1, is as follows: DAGVTQSPTHLIKTRGQQVTLRCSPKSGHDTVSWYQQALGQGPQFIFQYYEEEERQRGNFPDRFSGHQFPNYSSELNVNALLLGDSALYLCASSLRRLVSYNEQFFGPGTRLTVL.

The CDR3 protein is CASSQDGLQQDMGEKLFF. The CDR3 bases are TGCGCCAGCAGCCAAGACGGCCTCCAACAGGACATGGGGGAAAAACTGTTTTTT. V usage is TRBV4-3 and J usage is TRBJ1-4; possibly TRBD1 for D (5 bases). V dropped 0 bases and J dropped 8 bases, with 22 bases sitting between them. The CDR3 contains 18 residues. Looked up from germline, CDR1 is LGHNA and CDR2 is YSLEER.

The V and J genes are TRBV18 and TRBJ2-5, with no clear D. Per the germline V gene, CDR1 is KGHSH and CDR2 is LQKENI. The CDR3 has 14 residues. Trimming left V 5 bases short and J 1 base short, with 11 bases between. Here the CDR3 DNA reads TGTGCCAGCTCAATGGGCTTTTTCCAAGAGACCCAGTACTTC. Its protein product is CASSMGFFQETQYF.

The V call is TRBV5-4, the J call TRBJ2-5, with D perhaps being TRBD1 or TRBD2 (5 bases each). Germline V lookup: CDR1 SGHNT, CDR2 YYREEE (reference sequence). Trimming took 4 bases from V and 2 from J, leaving 12 bases between them. The CDR3 has 14 amino acids. The CDR3 coding sequence is TGTGCCAGCAGCGCAGGGACGACACAAGAGACCCAGTACTTC. This translates into CASSAGTTQETQYF.

This clone was detected a few times. The chain is built from TRBV19 and TRBJ2-2, with TRBD1 matching over 8 bases. V was pared by 5 bases and J by 2 bases, with 4 bases of the junction left unmatched. The CDR3 is 15 amino acids. The V gene's germline CDR1 is LNHDA and CDR2 SQIVND (reference sequence). The CDR3 DNA sequence: TGTGCCAGTAGTCAGGCAGGGGGCAACACCGGGGAGCTGTTTTTT. Translated: CASSQAGGNTGELFF.

V usage is TRBV4-1 and J usage is TRBJ2-1, with D possibly being TRBD1 or TRBD2 (5 bases each). Germline values: CDR1 MGHRA, CDR2 YSYEKL. The CDR3 is 16 amino acids. Trimming shortened V by 3 bases and J by 5 bases, and 17 bases separated the two germline ends. CDR3 sequence reads: CASSHGVGVGDNEQFF. The CDR3 nucleotides are TGCGCCAGCAGCCATGGGGTGGGTGTGGGGGACAATGAGCAGTTCTTC.

This chain links TRBV7-6 with TRBJ1-4; D remains ambiguous. CDR3 length: 15 residues. V shed 8 bases and J shed 4 bases, with 17 bases lying between them. Germline V gene lookup returns CDR1 SGHVS and CDR2 FNYEAQ. The CDR3 DNA sequence: TGTGCCAGCTTGACCCCCGTGGGGTTTAATGAAAAACTGTTTTTT. Protein: CASLTPVGFNEKLFF.

The V gene is TRBV2, the J gene TRBJ2-1; D possibly matches TRBD1 or TRBD2 (6 bases each). The V gene lost 6 bases and the J gene lost 2 bases, with 11 bases spanning the gap. This CDR3 comprises 14 residues. From germline, CDR1 is SNHLY and CDR2 FYNNEI. The CDR3 is CASRVRGAYNEQFF. The CDR3 region has the DNA TGTGCCAGCAGGGTAAGGGGGGCCTACAATGAGCAGTTCTTC.

The genes are TRBV5-1 and TRBJ1-2; D ambiguous. From germline, CDR1 is SGHRS and CDR2 YFSETQ. V was shortened by 5 bases and J by 2 bases, with 10 bases between the two germline ends. The CDR3 runs to 13 residues. Here the CDR3 DNA reads TGCGCCAGCAGACCTAACAAGAACTATGGCTACACCTTC. Translating it yields CASRPNKNYGYTF.

J is TRBJ1-2 and V is TRBV28; 7 positions agree with TRBD1. The ends lost 5 bases at V and 8 bases at J; junction bases unmatched: 11. The CDR3 has 14 amino acids. CDR1 is MDHEN and CDR2 is SYDVKM in the germline V gene. The CDR3 coding sequence is TGTGCCAGCAGTGGAGGGGGACAGAAAGGCGGCTACACCTTC. This sequence encodes CASSGGGQKGGYTF.

The CDR3 sequence is CASSVGPPGQGVNEQFF. CDR3 nucleotides: TGTGCCAGCAGCGTAGGACCACCGGGACAGGGGGTCAATGAGCAGTTCTTC. This chain joins TRBV9 and TRBJ2-1; 11 positions match TRBD1. Germline V gene data show CDR1 as SGDLS and CDR2 as YYNGEE. This CDR3 region has 17 residues. The V and J ends lost 0 bases and 6 bases, in that order; junction bases with no gene match: 8.

V usage is TRBV5-1 and J usage is TRBJ2-7; 10 bases agree with TRBD1. Germline V gene data show CDR1 as SGHRS and CDR2 as YFSETQ. The CDR3 is 16 residues long. J gave up 1 base and V 4 bases, and 8 bases lay outside the gene matches. This chain's CDR3 is CASSPKGDRGSYEQYF. DNA for the CDR3: TGCGCCAGCAGCCCCAAGGGGGACAGGGGATCCTACGAGCAGTACTTC.

The chain combines TRBV4-2 with TRBJ2-5; 12 bases align to TRBD2. The CDR3 consists of 17 residues. The J segment lost 4 bases and the V segment lost 1 base, leaving 7 bases of the junction unmatched. Per germline, CDR1 LGHNA and CDR2 YNFKEQ. CDR3 loop: CASSQGPSGRAVETQYF. The CDR3 DNA follows: TGTGCCAGCAGCCAAGGCCCTAGCGGGAGGGCGGTAGAGACCCAGTACTTC.

V is TRBV13 and J is TRBJ1-4; D ambiguous. CDR3 length: 14 amino acids. CDR1 PRHDT and CDR2 FYEKMQ come from the germline V gene (reference sequence). Trimming removed 1 base from V and 6 bases from J, with 9 bases in between. Written as DNA, the CDR3 is TGTGCCAGCAGCTTAGTGGGTGATGATGAAAAACTGTTTTTT. Translated, it gives CASSLVGDDEKLFF.

The rearrangement joins TRBV28 to TRBJ1-1; 12 bases fit TRBD1. V gave up 6 bases and J gave up 9 bases; unmatched junction bases: 5. CDR1 MDHEN and CDR2 SYDVKM come from the germline V gene. CDR3 length: 13 residues. This CDR3 reads CASRTGTGGKAFF. The CDR3 bases are TGTGCCAGCAGGACCGGGACAGGGGGCAAAGCTTTCTTT.

The chain joins TRBV15 to TRBJ2-3; D possibly corresponds to TRBD1 (7 bases). Germline CDR1 is LNHNV and CDR2 is YYDKDF (reference sequence). V lost 5 bases, J lost 2 bases, and 29 bases lay in between. The CDR3 spans 20 residues. The CDR3 region has the DNA TGTGCCACCAGCGCGCGAGGGGGGACAGACCCTCTAGAATACACAGATACGCAGTATTTT. This codes for CATSARGGTDPLEYTDTQYF.

The V and J genes are TRBV4-1 and TRBJ2-5, with D possibly TRBD2 on 5 matching bases. The CDR3 has 13 amino acids. V lost 1 base and J 5 bases, leaving 8 bases between the germline ends. Germline V gene data show CDR1 as MGHRA and CDR2 as YSYEKL. CDR3 residues: CASSQGGLETQYF. CDR3 bases: TGCGCCAGCAGCCAAGGAGGGCTGGAGACCCAGTACTTC.

This sequence joins TRBV10-3 and TRBJ2-7, with a possible D match to TRBD2 (6 bases). The V gene's germline CDR1 is ENHRY and CDR2 SYGVKD. V lost 2 bases and J lost 0, with 14 bases in between. The CDR3 spans 16 residues. The DNA for the CDR3 is TGTGCCATCAGTGAGGGTCTGGCGGGGAGCTCCTACGAGCAGTACTTC. Its protein is CAISEGLAGSSYEQYF.